This TCR beta chain was sequenced during a study of early stage breast cancer tumors. Background on the study: About 70% of the 16 invasive tumors were ER+, PR+ and HER2-. Around 9.6-fold was the mean read coverage per sample.

Remarks on this clone: Its matching antigen is unknown.

Blood replicates held 0.5 ug DNA, tumor or normal breast roughly 1.5 ug, two each. TCRdb keeps only in-frame clones here, not all; method: immunoSEQ multiplex PCR. The sample contains 45,000 to 65,000 clones, just under 80% of which appear only once. V shed 7 bases and J 0 bases; nucleotides not matched to a gene: 11. The CDR3 has 18 residues. Per germline, CDR1 LNHDA and CDR2 SQIVND (reference sequence). Study-level results: Enriched TCRB sequences shared across patients were mostly commonly generated sequences.

The sample was blood. This TCR was recovered from a person in their 40s with breast cancer. The chain employs TRBV19 and TRBJ1-5, with 11 positions matching TRBD1. The CDR3 sequence: CASILGTGGPYSNQPQHF. The CDR3 region has the DNA TGTGCCAGTATCCTCGGGACAGGGGGTCCTTATAGCAATCAGCCCCAGCATTTT.